These T cell receptor beta chains were read from a single sample in a study of cytomegalovirus exposure and HLA in healthy donors. Here immunoSEQ multiplex PCR was the method, and the copy in TCRdb shows in-frame clones only, minus some. In the table there are 70,000 to 95,000 clones, 84% of which are singletons. Specimen: PBMCs. The receptor set was obtained from a woman under 30 in good health and CMV-seropositive. The CDR3 runs from the conserved cysteine through the conserved F or W. A D gene is named only where the DNA matches it firmly. Clone size is shown for a subset of rows, as once, few, many or a class of expanded clone.

V gene	D gene	J gene	clone size	CDR3 protein	CDR3 DNA
TRBV30	NA	TRBJ2-1	once	CAWSGIHEGQSSYNEQFF	TGTGCCTGGAGCGGGATACATGAGGGCCAATCCTCCTACAATGAGCAGTTCTTC
TRBV27	NA	TRBJ2-2	NA	CASSAGQTNTGELFF	TGTGCCAGCAGTGCGGGACAGACGAACACCGGGGAGCTGTTTTTT
TRBV4-1	TRBD1	TRBJ2-7	NA	CASSQQGQARYEQYF	TGCGCCAGCAGCCAACAGGGACAGGCGAGATACGAGCAGTACTTC
TRBV1	NA	TRBJ2-7	NA	CTSSLLISGGEQYF	TGCACCAGCAGCCTCCTCATCTCCGGAGGCGAGCAGTACTTC
TRBV4-1	TRBD2	TRBJ2-7	NA	CASSQVVGGRAGGPYEQYF	TGCGCCAGCAGCCAAGTAGTAGGGGGAAGAGCGGGAGGGCCCTACGAGCAGTACTTC
TRBV28	NA	TRBJ2-1	NA	CASNLREPYNEQFF	TGTGCCAGCAATCTGCGGGAACCCTACAATGAGCAGTTCTTC
TRBV28	TRBD2	TRBJ2-7	few	CASSLVGREIPYEQYF	TGTGCCAGCAGTTTGGTGGGGCGGGAGATCCCCTACGAGCAGTACTTC
TRBV5-4	TRBD1	TRBJ1-2	NA	CASSFDRGDSGYTF	TGTGCCAGCAGCTTCGACAGGGGGGATTCTGGCTACACCTTC
TRBV6-4	NA	TRBJ2-2	NA	CASSDVDSTGELFF	TGTGCCAGCAGTGACGTCGACAGCACCGGGGAGCTGTTTTTT
TRBV4-1	NA	TRBJ2-7	NA	CASSQERGPYYEQYF	TGCGCCAGCAGCCAAGAACGGGGTCCCTACTACGAGCAGTACTTC
TRBV7-9	NA	TRBJ1-4	few	CASSFADPGGKLFF	TGTGCCAGCAGCTTCGCAGACCCCGGAGGAAAACTGTTTTTT
TRBV6-5	NA	TRBJ1-2	NA	CASSYRLRYGYTF	TGTGCCAGCAGTTACAGGTTGCGGTATGGCTACACCTTC
TRBV10-3	TRBD1	TRBJ1-2	NA	CAISDSGGLDYGYTF	TGTGCCATCAGTGACTCAGGGGGGTTAGACTATGGCTACACCTTC
TRBV5-1	NA	TRBJ1-1	NA	CASSLVQQGFGEAFF	TGCGCCAGCAGCTTGGTCCAACAGGGTTTTGGTGAAGCTTTCTTT
TRBV6-5	NA	TRBJ2-7	NA	CASSEQAPEQYF	TGTGCCAGCAGTGAGCAGGCTCCCGAGCAGTACTTC
TRBV5-4	TRBD2	TRBJ2-3	NA	CASSPGLSGGYTDTQYF	TGTGCCAGCAGCCCGGGTTTAAGCGGGGGGTACACAGATACGCAGTATTTT